One sample yielded the 5 T cell receptor beta chains listed below, sequenced in a study of tumor-infiltrating lymphocytes in primary liver carcinoma. Synthesis of TCR beta cDNA was carried out from 500 ng total RNA with a constant-region primer. Three nested multiplex PCR rounds, a slightly modified ARM-PCR, produced the libraries for TCR beta. The two initial PCR rounds, nine to eleven cycles each, used TRBV1-TRBV30 forward and C-beta reverse primers. One entry per CDR3 protein results from TCRdb running MiXCR on the multiplex PCR reads. The data contain hundreds of thousands of distinct CDR3 sequences, roughly two thirds of them singletons. Germline DNA was also extracted, and blood RNA was taken from unsorted whole blood. Sequencing was performed on peripheral blood. Every receptor here comes from a man aged 40-49 years with primary liver carcinoma and hepatitis B virus infection.

J is TRBJ1-1 and V is TRBV28, with D possibly being TRBD1 (5 bases). Trimming shortened V by 2 bases and J by 1 base, and 8 bases separated the two germline ends. The CDR3 length is 14 residues. Germline CDR1 reads MDHEN; CDR2 reads SYDVKM. This CDR3 is CASSLGTKNTEAFF. DNA for the CDR3: TGTGCCAGCAGTTTAGGGACCAAGAACACTGAAGCTTTCTTT.

In regard to this clonotype: A much more abundant neighbour one base away suggests this may be a read error. This chain uses TRBV6-2 or TRBV6-3 with TRBJ1-5; no firm D call. V shed 0 bases and J shed 5 bases, with 20 bases lying between them. This CDR3 region has 18 residues. The germline V gene has CDR1 MNHEY and CDR2 SVGEGT. CDR3 nucleotides: TGTGCCAGCAGTTACTCGCCGATGGCGGGCCACTGGGATCAGCCCCAGCATTTT. Protein product: CASSYSPMAGHWDQPQHF.

In regard to this clonotype: A single base separates this from a much larger clone, so it may be a read error. The chain joins TRBV10-3 to TRBJ2-7; D possibly corresponds to TRBD1 (6 bases). CDR1 ENHRY and CDR2 SYGVKD come from the germline V gene. This CDR3 is 14 amino acids long. CDR3 residues: CDITPTGLVDEQYF. Written as DNA, the CDR3 is TGTGACATCACCCCGACAGGCCTAGTAGACGAGCAGTACTTC.

This clonotype was recorded once. The junction differs from germline at one of its ends, possibly a read error. The rearrangement links TRBV5-4 to TRBJ2-5; the match to TRBD1 covers 7 bases. CDR3 length equals 15 residues. Germline lookup yields CDR1 SGHNT and CDR2 YYREEE (reference sequence). CDR3 sequence: CASSLGGTAQVTQYF. CDR3 in DNA: TGTGCCAGCAGCTTGGGGGGGACAGCCCAAGTGACCCAGTACTTC.

This clonotype turned up a few times. The genes are TRBV7-8 and TRBJ2-7; 7 bases match TRBD2. V lost 5 bases to trimming and J lost 2 bases; unmatched junction nucleotides: 9. CDR3 length: 15 residues. Germline V lookup: CDR1 SGHVS, CDR2 FQNEAQ. CDR3 in DNA: TGTGCCAGCAGCCTCACCCGGGCGGGAGCCTACGAGCAGTACTTC. This encodes CASSLTRAGAYEQYF. Supplemented by reference TRBV7-8 and TRBJ2-7, the full variable domain reads GAGVSQSPRYKVAKRGQDVALRCDPISGHVSLFWYQQALGQGPEFLTYFQNEAQLDKSGLPSDRFFAERPEGSVSTLKIQRTQQEDSAVYLCASSLTRAGAYEQYFGPGTRLTVT.